One sample yielded the 9 T cell receptor beta chains listed below, sequenced in a study of blood T cell repertoires in COVID-19. Sequencing was performed with immunoSEQ multiplex PCR; in TCRdb, only in-frame clones are kept and a portion is missing. The top ten hold roughly 3.6% of the sample, which has roughly 260,000 clones, more than 80% seen once. Input material: peripheral blood. The receptors derive from a woman in her thirties or forties with acute or convalescent COVID-19.

The chain combines TRBV2 with TRBJ1-5, with D possibly being TRBD1 (5 bases). The germline gives CDR1 SNHLY, CDR2 FYNNEI. The CDR3 length is 11 residues. Trimming pared 4 bases from V and 8 bases from J, leaving 6 bases between. The CDR3 nucleotides read TGTGCCAGCAGTGGGGGCGAGCCCCAGCATTTT. It translates to CASSGGEPQHF.

In this sample, this clone turned up once. The V call is TRBV24-1, the J call TRBJ2-5; tentatively, D is TRBD1 (6 bases). CDR3 size: 15 residues. Germline CDR1 is KGHDR and CDR2 is SFDVKD. The V gene lost 2 bases and the J gene lost 1 base, with 10 bases spanning the gap. CDR3 in DNA: TGTGCCACCAGTGATTACCAGGGGATCCAAGAGACCCAGTACTTC. Protein product: CATSDYQGIQETQYF.

The chain links TRBV6-5 to TRBJ1-6; no reliable D call. The CDR3 spans 14 residues. Trimming cost V 5 bases and J 4 bases, with 9 bases left between them. The V gene's germline CDR1 is MNHEY and CDR2 SVGAGI. CDR3 loop: CASSPGRYNSPLHF. The CDR3 DNA sequence: TGTGCCAGCAGTCCTGGCAGGTATAATTCACCCCTCCACTTT.

The V call is TRBV5-1, the J call TRBJ2-3; tentative D call: TRBD1 (6 bases). This CDR3 has 15 amino acids. The germline gives CDR1 SGHRS, CDR2 YFSETQ. V lost 1 base to trimming and J lost 0 bases, with 9 bases between them. The CDR3, as DNA: TGCGCCAGCAGCTTGTCCGGACAGAGCACAGATACGCAGTATTTT. As protein: CASSLSGQSTDTQYF. Filled out from reference TRBV5-1 and TRBJ2-3, the complete variable domain reads KAGVTQTPRYLIKTRGQQVTLSCSPISGHRSVSWYQQTPGQGLQFLFEYFSETQRNKGNFPGRFSGRQFSNSRSEMNVSTLELGDSALYLCASSLSGQSTDTQYFGPGTRLTVL.

The V call is TRBV4-1, the J call TRBJ1-4; 8 nucleotides match TRBD1. The length of the CDR3 is 14 residues. With 4 bases clipped from V and 5 bases from J, the junction kept 3 bases outside the gene matches. Germline V gene lookup returns CDR1 MGHRA and CDR2 YSYEKL. Here the CDR3 DNA reads TGCGCCAGCAGCCTGGGACAGGAGAATGAAAAACTGTTTTTT. The encoded protein is CASSLGQENEKLFF.

The J gene is TRBJ2-5, the V gene TRBV5-1; 11 bases match TRBD1. The germline gives CDR1 SGHRS, CDR2 YFSETQ. The CDR3 extends over 18 amino acids. With V trimmed by 3 bases and J by 9 bases, 19 bases remained unmatched. The CDR3 nucleotides read TGCGCCAGCAGCTGGGGACAGGGGGTGGTCGGAACCAAGAGACCCCAGTACTTC. Protein: CASSWGQGVVGTKRPQYF.

This sequence joins TRBV5-1 and TRBJ1-2, with D tentatively TRBD1 (6 bases). The CDR3 consists of 16 residues. The germline V gene has CDR1 SGHRS and CDR2 YFSETQ. With 1 base removed from V and 2 bases from J, the gap between germline ends came to 15 bases. The CDR3 region is CASSLWRGRENYGYTF. In DNA form, the CDR3 reads TGCGCCAGCAGCTTGTGGCGGGGGCGTGAGAACTATGGCTACACCTTC.

The chain is built from TRBV23-1 and TRBJ2-5; TRBD1 aligns across 8 bases. TRBV23-1 is recorded as an ORF, its role being uncertain. The CDR3 contains 14 residues. The junction had 7 bases not matched to a gene; V was cut back by 6 bases and J by 4 bases. CDR3 in DNA: TGCGCCAGCAGCCTACAGGGGGGAGGAGAGACCCAGTACTTC. Translation: CASSLQGGGETQYF.

J is TRBJ1-2 and V is TRBV12-3 or TRBV12-4; D gene uncertain. Trimming left V 2 bases short and J 2 bases short, with 6 bases between. The CDR3 has 13 amino acids. The CDR3 coding sequence is TGTGCCAGCAGTTTAATGAGAAACTATGGCTACACCTTC. This translates into CASSLMRNYGYTF.